This TCR beta chain came from a study of cytomegalovirus exposure and HLA in healthy donors. This clone was found a few times. Trimming took 8 bases from V and 5 from J, leaving 12 bases between them. The germline V gene encodes CDR1 LNHDA and CDR2 SQIVND (reference sequence). The CDR3 length is 12 residues. PCR used 60 Vbeta primers and 13 Jbeta primers. Clones were read by immunoSEQ multiplex PCR, and TCRdb kept only the in-frame ones, dropping some. The table lists approximately 140,000 clones, approximately 65% of them singletons, with over 5% in the top ten. This cohort consisted of healthy bone marrow donors.

The V and J genes are TRBV19 and TRBJ1-2, with unresolved D. This receptor was taken from a woman aged 60-75 years in good health and CMV-seronegative. The sequenced sample consisted of PBMCs. The CDR3 DNA sequence: TGTGCCAGTTCCCTGGAGCTATATGGCTACACCTTC. Translating gives CASSLELYGYTF.